A selection of T cell receptor beta chains follows, all from one sample in a study of siplizumab effects on memory and regulatory T cells. Assay: immunoSEQ multiplex PCR; the TCRdb copy retains only in-frame clones and omits some. This repertoire shows fewer than 8,500 clones, about two fifths found once; its top ten account for 5.5% to 7.5%. No antigens are known for them. The sequencing sample was made of CFSE-low (dividing) CD8+ T cells sorted from an allogeneic mixed lymphocyte reaction. The receptors were sampled from a human donor in good health; the cells came from an allogeneic mixed lymphocyte reaction. Each CDR3 is given with its conserved first and last residue.

j_gene	v_gene	CDR3aa
TRBJ1-2	TRBV29-1	CSATGGLAYGYTF
TRBJ1-4	TRBV7-7	CASSLGQNEKLFF
TRBJ1-1	TRBV19	CASSIGGSEAFF
TRBJ2-7	TRBV4-1	CASSQGAGSGYEQYF
TRBJ1-1	TRBV7-8	CASSPDRGVEAFF
TRBJ2-7	TRBV30	CAWSDGYEQYF
TRBJ1-2	TRBV5-1	CASSLDGGGRNGYTF
TRBJ2-3	TRBV7-8	CASSSGQGITDTQYF
TRBJ2-7	TRBV5-3	CASSLAAGSSYEQYF
TRBJ2-1	TRBV5-1	CASSLWYGSSYNEQFF
TRBJ2-7	TRBV7-9	CASSPPSSYEQYF
TRBJ1-2	TRBV7-2	CASSLARAAGYTF
TRBJ2-1	TRBV4-1	CASSARWGEQFF
TRBJ2-2	TRBV5-4	CASSFMAGELFF
TRBJ2-5	TRBV10-3	CATGRDQETQYF
TRBJ2-7	TRBV7-8	CASSLDVGAFYEQYF